This T cell receptor beta chain was identified during a study of cytomegalovirus exposure and HLA in healthy donors. Concerning this clone itself: Its matching antigen is unknown.

Trimming pared 1 base from V and 2 bases from J, leaving 17 bases between. This CDR3 region has 17 residues. Germline V gene lookup returns CDR1 LNHDA and CDR2 SQIVND (reference sequence). With 60 Vbeta and 13 Jbeta primers, the PCR was carried out. Under the authors' procedure: An analysis performed later counted roughly 80 million unique TCR beta chains (roughly 9.9 million of them shared). Assay: immunoSEQ multiplex PCR; the TCRdb copy retains only in-frame clones and omits some. The V and J calls and clone size were taken over from that table, and D and trimming were inferred from the DNA. Of under 150,000 clones listed, approximately 80% were seen once; the top ten hold 4.5% to 6.5%. Broader study findings: It was only CMV serostatus that was available as immune exposure information. Later, an analysis showed that TCR beta chains associated with HLA were more clonally expanded than others that were equally common.

Sample: PBMCs. The gene calls are TRBV19 and TRBJ1-1; D perhaps matches TRBD1 (6 bases). The clonotype originates from a male donor in good health and CMV-seronegative. This CDR3 reads CASSIGHRDVRNTEAFF. The CDR3 region has the DNA TGTGCCAGTAGTATAGGCCACAGGGATGTGAGAAACACTGAAGCTTTCTTT.